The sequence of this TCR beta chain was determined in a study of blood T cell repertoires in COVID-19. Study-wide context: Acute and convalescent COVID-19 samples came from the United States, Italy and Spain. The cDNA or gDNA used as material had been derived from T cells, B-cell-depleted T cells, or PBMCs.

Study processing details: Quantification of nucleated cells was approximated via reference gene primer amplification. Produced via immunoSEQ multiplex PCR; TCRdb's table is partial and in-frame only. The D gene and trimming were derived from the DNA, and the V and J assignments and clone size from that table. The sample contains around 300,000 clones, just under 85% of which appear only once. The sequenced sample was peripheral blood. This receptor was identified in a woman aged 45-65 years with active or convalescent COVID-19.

The CDR3 region is CASSENRGGSQETQYF. The CDR3 DNA reads TGTGCCAGCAGTGAAAACCGGGGAGGGTCCCAAGAGACCCAGTACTTC. The gene calls are TRBV2 and TRBJ2-5, with 7 bases aligning to TRBD2. J lost 1 base, V lost 2 bases, and 7 bases had no gene match. The CDR3 runs to 16 residues. CDR1 is SNHLY and CDR2 is FYNNEI in the germline V gene.